These T cell receptor beta chains were read from a single sample in a study of blood T cells in healthy people across ages. Each CDR3 protein gets one entry after TCRdb re-called the 5' RACE reads with MiXCR. Seen here are some 790,000 distinct CDR3 sequences, 25% to 30% observed once, and the top ten hold roughly 17%. Sequenced material: blood. These receptors all stem from an elderly woman in good health. CDR3s include the opening cysteine and the closing phenylalanine or tryptophan. The D gene is left open where the match is weak. A clone size is listed for some rows: how often the clone was seen (once, few, many), or a class if it is expanded.

clone_size,v_call,d_call,j_call,cdr3_aa,cdr3_nt
many,TRBV7-2,-,TRBJ2-5,CASSSTWAGQETQYF,TGTGCCAGCAGCTCTACCTGGGCAGGGCAAGAGACCCAGTACTTC
many,TRBV3-1,TRBD2,TRBJ2-5,CASSLRGEETQYF,TGCGCCAGCAGCTTGCGGGGGGAAGAGACCCAGTACTTC
-,TRBV20-1,-,TRBJ1-5,CSAQSSEGKPQHF,TGCAGTGCGCAAAGCTCGGAGGGTAAGCCCCAGCATTTT
many,TRBV11-2,-,TRBJ2-7,CASSPHSGTYEQYF,TGTGCCAGCAGCCCCCATAGCGGTACCTACGAGCAGTACTTC
-,TRBV5-1,TRBD2,TRBJ2-5,CASSLGPGGDETQYF,TGCGCCAGCAGCTTGGGACCGGGGGGAGACGAGACCCAGTACTTC
many,TRBV29-1,-,TRBJ1-2,CSVELGTDYGYTF,TGCAGCGTTGAACTAGGGACGGACTATGGCTACACCTTC
many,TRBV6-2/TRBV6-3,-,TRBJ2-1,CASSYTLGEQFF,TGTGCCAGCAGTTACACCCTAGGGGAGCAGTTCTTC
many,TRBV28,-,TRBJ2-4,CASSPGDVKKNIQYF,TGTGCCAGCAGTCCCGGAGACGTAAAAAAAAACATTCAGTACTTC
-,TRBV6-1,TRBD1,TRBJ2-7,CASSTRTGVYEQYF,TGTGCCAGCAGCACCCGGACAGGGGTTTACGAGCAGTACTTC
few,TRBV2,-,TRBJ1-4,CASRDMEGEKLFF,TGTGCCAGCAGGGATATGGAGGGTGAAAAACTGTTTTTT
-,TRBV12-3/TRBV12-4,TRBD2,TRBJ2-1,CASRGLAGGSHNEQFF,TGTGCCAGCAGAGGACTAGCGGGGGGCTCCCACAATGAGCAGTTCTTC
few,TRBV7-2,-,TRBJ1-1,CASSLHPTGMTNTEAFF,TGTGCCAGCAGCCTTCACCCCACAGGGATGACGAACACTGAAGCTTTCTTT
many,TRBV20-1,TRBD2,TRBJ2-3,CSASLPGLSPDTQYF,TGCAGTGCGTCCCTGCCGGGACTAAGCCCAGATACGCAGTATTTT
-,TRBV29-1,-,TRBJ1-2,CSVAPRAANYGYTF,TGCAGCGTGGCCCCCAGGGCAGCTAACTATGGCTACACCTTC
-,TRBV15,TRBD1,TRBJ2-5,CVTSTKLNRGLGETQYF,TGTGTCACCAGTACCAAGCTAAACAGGGGGCTCGGAGAGACCCAGTACTTC
few,TRBV12-3/TRBV12-4,-,TRBJ1-2,CASSLGGQSYGYTF,TGTGCCAGCAGTTTGGGAGGACAGTCCTATGGCTACACCTTC
once,TRBV5-6,-,TRBJ1-5,CASSLWRNNQPQHF,TGTGCCAGCAGCTTGTGGAGGAACAATCAGCCCCAGCATTTT
many,TRBV7-2,TRBD2,TRBJ2-3,CASSQGTSGGAFVDTQYF,TGTGCCAGCAGCCAAGGGACTAGCGGGGGGGCGTTCGTAGATACGCAGTATTTT
many,TRBV14,-,TRBJ2-3,CASSHTDTQYF,TGTGCCAGCAGCCACACAGATACGCAGTATTTT
-,TRBV7-8,TRBD2,TRBJ2-7,CASSLRAGTPYEQYF,TGTGCCAGCAGCCTGAGAGCGGGGACCCCGTACGAGCAGTACTTC
many,TRBV20-1,-,TRBJ2-5,CSARDGDDFQETQYF,TGCAGTGCTAGAGACGGGGACGACTTCCAAGAGACCCAGTACTTC
many,TRBV6-2/TRBV6-3,-,TRBJ1-1,CASTDGMNTEAFF,TGTGCCAGCACGGACGGAATGAACACTGAAGCTTTCTTT
many,TRBV7-2,-,TRBJ1-6,CASSLGFSESSYNSPLHF,TGTGCCAGCAGCTTAGGTTTCTCAGAGAGCTCCTATAATTCACCCCTCCACTTT
many,TRBV6-2/TRBV6-3,TRBD1,TRBJ2-5,CASSSIGQGEETQYF,TGTGCCAGCAGTTCCATAGGACAGGGCGAAGAGACCCAGTACTTC
many,TRBV7-2,-,TRBJ1-5,CASSRQNNQPQHF,TGTGCCAGCAGCCGACAGAACAATCAGCCCCAGCATTTT
-,TRBV13,TRBD1,TRBJ1-4,CASSRHRAWRQGASNEKLFF,TGTGCCAGCAGTAGACACAGGGCTTGGAGGCAGGGGGCATCTAATGAAAAACTGTTTTTT
many,TRBV25-1,TRBD1,TRBJ2-7,CASRETTGGTSYEQYF,TGTGCCAGCAGGGAAACAACAGGGGGCACTTCCTACGAGCAGTACTTC
few,TRBV28,-,TRBJ2-7,CASLAEPYEQYF,TGTGCCAGCCTGGCGGAACCCTACGAGCAGTACTTC
-,TRBV19,-,TRBJ1-5,CASSTRVNQPQHF,TGTGCCAGTAGTACCCGGGTCAATCAGCCCCAGCATTTT
-,TRBV6-5,TRBD1,TRBJ2-5,CASSYGGGTGQETQYF,TGTGCCAGTAGTTACGGTGGCGGGACAGGTCAAGAGACCCAGTACTTC
many,TRBV11-2,-,TRBJ2-7,CASSLDAVLPYEQYF,TGTGCCAGCAGCTTAGATGCCGTCCTTCCCTACGAGCAGTACTTC
-,TRBV9,TRBD2,TRBJ2-7,CASSFLGGLAGYGQYF,TGTGCCAGCAGCTTCCTGGGGGGACTAGCGGGGTATGGGCAGTACTTC
few,TRBV11-2,-,TRBJ2-5,CASSPNPRGLRVETQYF,TGTGCCAGCAGTCCCAACCCCAGGGGCTTAAGGGTAGAGACCCAGTACTTC
many,TRBV12-3/TRBV12-4,TRBD1,TRBJ1-2,CASRRTGPRSYGYTF,TGTGCCAGCAGGAGGACAGGGCCAAGAAGTTATGGCTACACCTTC
many,TRBV12-3/TRBV12-4,-,TRBJ2-5,CASSLVGQVQYF,TGTGCCAGCAGTTTAGTTGGACAAGTCCAGTACTTC
many,TRBV29-1,-,TRBJ1-1,CSVSDRRNTEAFF,TGCAGCGTTAGCGACAGGAGGAACACTGAAGCTTTCTTT
-,TRBV12-5,-,TRBJ2-1,CASGLTKSEQFF,TGTGCTAGTGGTTTGACTAAGAGTGAGCAGTTCTTC
medium-sized,TRBV10-3,TRBD1,TRBJ2-7,CATEGGTGTREQYF,TGTGCCACCGAGGGCGGGACAGGGACGCGTGAGCAGTACTTC
once,TRBV6-2/TRBV6-3,-,TRBJ2-5,CASSSPGRQLYQETQYF,TGTGCCAGCAGTTCCCCGGGCAGACAACTGTACCAAGAGACCCAGTACTTC
many,TRBV20-1,TRBD1,TRBJ1-2,CSASETGGRGYTF,TGCAGTGCTAGCGAGACAGGGGGCAGGGGCTACACCTTC
few,TRBV30,TRBD1,TRBJ1-1,CAWRAGTVNTEAFF,TGTGCCTGGAGGGCCGGGACAGTGAACACTGAAGCTTTCTTT
many,TRBV6-5,-,TRBJ2-3,CASRPQTLNTDTQYF,TGTGCCAGCAGACCCCAGACCCTTAACACAGATACGCAGTATTTT
few,TRBV10-3,TRBD2,TRBJ2-3,CAISRASGLTDTQYF,TGTGCCATCAGCCGGGCTAGCGGACTCACAGATACGCAGTATTTT
few,TRBV27,TRBD1,TRBJ1-5,CASSPGQGEQPQHF,TGTGCCAGCAGTCCCGGACAGGGAGAGCAGCCCCAGCATTTT
few,TRBV20-1,-,TRBJ1-5,CSATTGRGGNQPQHF,TGCAGTGCTACCACCGGTAGAGGGGGCAATCAGCCCCAGCATTTT
many,TRBV5-1,-,TRBJ1-2,CASSLSPSLPSYGYTF,TGCGCCAGCAGCTTGAGTCCCTCTTTACCCAGCTATGGCTACACCTTC
-,TRBV6-1,TRBD1,TRBJ1-4,CASRVQGAGKTNEKLFF,TGTGCCAGCAGGGTACAGGGGGCCGGGAAGACTAATGAAAAACTGTTTTTT
-,TRBV7-9,-,TRBJ2-5,CASSSTLNEQYF,TGTGCCAGCAGCTCTACCCTCAATGAGCAGTACTTC
-,TRBV4-2,-,TRBJ1-5,CASSRQRDDQPQHF,TGTGCCAGCAGCCGTCAGAGAGACGACCAGCCCCAGCATTTT